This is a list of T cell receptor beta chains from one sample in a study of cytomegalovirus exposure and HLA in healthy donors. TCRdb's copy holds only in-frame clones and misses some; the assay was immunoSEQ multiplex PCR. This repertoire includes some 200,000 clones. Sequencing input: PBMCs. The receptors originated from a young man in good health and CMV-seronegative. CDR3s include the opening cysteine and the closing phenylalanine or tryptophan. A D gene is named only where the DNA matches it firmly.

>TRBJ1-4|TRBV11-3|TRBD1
CASSSVEGANEKLFF
TGTGCCAGCAGCTCTGTAGAGGGGGCCAATGAAAAACTGTTTTTT
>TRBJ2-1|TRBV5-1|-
CASTASGYNEQFF
TGCGCCAGCACGGCTAGTGGCTACAATGAGCAGTTCTTC
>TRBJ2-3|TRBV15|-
CATSSGLGGASPDTQYF
TGTGCCACCAGCAGCGGCCTTGGGGGGGCCAGTCCAGATACGCAGTATTTT
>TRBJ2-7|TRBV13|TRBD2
CASSAGLAGAREQYF
TGTGCCAGCAGCGCGGGACTAGCGGGAGCTAGGGAGCAGTACTTC
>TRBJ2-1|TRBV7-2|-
CASSSSKTDYNEQFF
TGTGCCAGCAGCTCCTCAAAGACTGACTACAATGAGCAGTTCTTC
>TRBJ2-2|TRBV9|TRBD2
CASSVSGGNTGELFF
TGTGCCAGCAGCGTGTCGGGAGGCAACACCGGGGAGCTGTTTTTT
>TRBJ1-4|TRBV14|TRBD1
CASSQVSRDRFNEKLFF
TGTGCCAGCAGCCAAGTGTCCCGGGACAGATTTAATGAAAAACTGTTTTTT
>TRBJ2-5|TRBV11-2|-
CASSFWGEETQYF
TGTGCCAGCAGCTTTTGGGGGGAAGAGACCCAGTACTTC
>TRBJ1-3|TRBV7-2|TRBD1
CASSLGVYRGRAGNTIYF
TGTGCCAGCAGCTTGGGCGTCTACAGGGGCAGGGCTGGAAACACCATATATTTT
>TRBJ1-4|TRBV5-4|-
CASSPGGRSNEKLFF
TGTGCCAGCAGCCCCGGGGGTCGATCTAATGAAAAACTGTTTTTT
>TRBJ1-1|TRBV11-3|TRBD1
CASSLGSGWGQPNTEAFF
TGTGCCAGCAGCTTAGGGTCGGGCTGGGGACAGCCCAACACTGAAGCTTTCTTT
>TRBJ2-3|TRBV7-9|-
CASSLGHQNTDTQYF
TGTGCCAGCAGCTTAGGACACCAAAACACAGATACGCAGTATTTT
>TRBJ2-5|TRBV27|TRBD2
CASSPRAGGQETQYF
TGTGCCAGCAGTCCACGAGCGGGAGGGCAAGAGACCCAGTACTTC
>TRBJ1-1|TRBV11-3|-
CASSLDQGTDSLNTEAFF
TGTGCCAGCAGCTTAGATCAAGGTACGGACAGTCTTAACACTGAAGCTTTCTTT
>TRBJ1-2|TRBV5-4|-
CASSDSRVNYGYTF
TGTGCCAGCAGCGACAGCAGGGTAAACTATGGCTACACCTTC
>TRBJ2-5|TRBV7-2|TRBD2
CASGLAGGETQYF
TGTGCCAGCGGATTAGCGGGGGGGGAGACCCAGTACTTC
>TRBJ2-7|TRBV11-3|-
CASSLSGAYEQYF
TGTGCCAGCAGCTTGTCGGGGGCCTACGAGCAGTACTTC
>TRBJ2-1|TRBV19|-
CASSRSGDEQFF
TGTGCCAGTAGTAGATCGGGGGATGAGCAGTTCTTC
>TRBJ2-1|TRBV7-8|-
CASSPRGGEAYNEQFF
TGTGCCAGCAGCCCCCGGGGTGGAGAGGCCTACAATGAGCAGTTCTTC
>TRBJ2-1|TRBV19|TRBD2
CASSRLADEQFF
TGTGCCAGTAGTAGACTAGCCGATGAGCAGTTCTTC